The 21 T cell receptor beta chains in this list originate from one sample, sequenced in a study of blood T cells in healthy people across ages. Then a second PCR, running roughly 7 to 11 cycles, was carried out with a sample-barcoded 5' primer and a J-beta primer mix. TCRdb reprocessed the 5' RACE reads with MiXCR, giving one entry per CDR3 protein. Altogether roughly 640,000 distinct CDR3 sequences are present, 25% to 30% being singletons, with the ten largest covering approximately 15%. Sample: blood. The receptors were gathered from a woman aged 80 or over in good health.

Note on this clonotype: One base away lies a much larger clone, so this may be a sequencing read error. The chain uses TRBV7-6 and TRBJ1-1; D not certain. Germline CDR1 is SGHVS and CDR2 is FNYEAQ. There are 16 residues in the CDR3. V dropped 1 base and J dropped 0 bases, with 12 bases sitting between them. The CDR3 here is CASSLDRPGVNTEAFF. Here the CDR3 DNA reads TGTGCCAGCAGCTTAGATCGTCCGGGCGTGAACACTGAAGCTTTCTTT. Based on the CDR3 plus reference TRBV7-6 and TRBJ1-1, the full variable domain is GAGVSQSPRYKVTKRGQDVALRCDPISGHVSLYWYRQALGQGPEFLTYFNYEAQQDKSGLPNDRFSAERPEGSISTLTIQRTEQRDSAMYRCASSLDRPGVNTEAFFGQGTRLTVV.

Ten or more counts support this clonotype. This sequence joins TRBV20-1 and TRBJ2-5, with TRBD2 matching over 13 bases. The CDR3 runs 14 residues. V shed 6 bases and J 5 bases; nucleotides not matched to a gene: 6. The germline V gene encodes CDR1 DFQATT and CDR2 SNEGSKA (reference sequence). The DNA of the CDR3 is TGCAGTGCGGGGACTAGCGGGGCTTGGGAGACCCAGTACTTC. As protein: CSAGTSGAWETQYF.

In this sample, this clonotype turned up many times. The V gene is TRBV2, the J gene TRBJ2-1, with 7 bases fitting TRBD1. V shed 4 bases and J 2 bases; nucleotides not matched to a gene: 2. CDR1 SNHLY and CDR2 FYNNEI come from the germline V gene. The CDR3 has 14 amino acids. Here the CDR3 reads CASSGGTAYNEQFF. The CDR3 DNA reads TGTGCCAGCAGTGGTGGGACAGCCTACAATGAGCAGTTCTTC. Variable domain in full (rest from reference TRBV2 and TRBJ2-1): EPEVTQTPSHQVTQMGQEVILRCVPISNHLYFYWYRQILGQKVEFLVSFYNNEISEKSEIFDDQFSVERPDGSNFTLKIRSTKLEDSAMYFCASSGGTAYNEQFFGPGTRLTVL.

This clonotype was seen ten or more times. The rearrangement joins TRBV20-1 to TRBJ2-7; 11 nucleotides align to TRBD1. Looked up from germline, CDR1 is DFQATT and CDR2 is SNEGSKA (reference sequence). The length of the CDR3 is 15 residues. The J segment lost 2 bases and the V segment lost 1 base, leaving 4 bases of the junction unmatched. The CDR3 region is CSARVDRGLAYEQYF. The CDR3 nucleotides read TGCAGTGCTAGAGTGGACAGGGGGCTAGCCTACGAGCAGTACTTC.

The V and J genes are TRBV27 and TRBJ1-3; weak D call: TRBD1 (5 bases). Per the germline V gene, CDR1 is MNHEY and CDR2 is SMNVEV (reference sequence). The CDR3 is 15 residues long. Trimming stripped 2 bases from V and 2 bases from J, with 10 bases between. CDR3 sequence reads: CASSLNRNPGNTIYF. CDR3 in DNA: TGTGCCAGCAGTTTAAACAGGAACCCTGGAAACACCATATATTTT.

This rearrangement joins TRBV14 to TRBJ1-3; TRBD1 might be the D (5 bases). V lost 4 bases, J lost 2 bases, and 9 bases lay in between. The CDR3 is made up of 14 amino acids. Germline V gene sequence: CDR1 SGHDN, CDR2 FVKESK. CDR3 coding DNA: TGTGCCAGCAGCCTCAGGGAAACTGGAAACACCATATATTTT. This gives the protein CASSLRETGNTIYF.

The rearrangement links TRBV12-3 or TRBV12-4 to TRBJ2-1; D may be TRBD1 or TRBD2 (5 bases each). Deletions cut 3 bases from V and 9 bases from J, with 6 bases between. CDR3 length: 11 amino acids. The CDR3 DNA reads TGTGCCAGCAGTTTCGGGGCTGAGCAGTTCTTC. Protein: CASSFGAEQFF.

The genes are TRBV19 and TRBJ2-5, with a weak D call TRBD1 (6 bases). Germline assignment: CDR1 LNHDA and CDR2 SQIVND (reference sequence). The V end was cut by 6 bases, the J end by 4 bases, with 15 bases between. The CDR3 extends over 14 amino acids. CDR3 protein: CASSPTAQGETQYF. The CDR3 nucleotides read TGTGCCAGTAGCCCTACAGCACAGGGAGAGACCCAGTACTTC.

Notes on this clonotype: Germline and junction disagree at one end, which may indicate a read error. The CDR3 region is CACSPQTGDNEQFF. The CDR3 DNA sequence: TGTGCCTGCAGCCCGCAGACAGGGGACAATGAGCAGTTCTTC. V is TRBV11-3 and J is TRBJ2-1, with 8 bases that match TRBD1. CDR3 length: 14 amino acids. Germline CDR1 is SGHNT and CDR2 is YENEEA.

As to this clonotype: A much larger clone lies one base from this, so it may be a read error. This chain uses TRBV20-1 with TRBJ2-1; tentatively, D is TRBD1 or TRBD2 (5 bases each). The V gene lost 3 bases and the J gene lost 13 bases, with 16 bases spanning the gap. CDR3 length: 12 residues. Germline V CDR1 and CDR2: DFQATT, SNEGSKA (reference sequence). The CDR3 here is CSASGGLETQFF. CDR3 coding DNA: TGCAGTGCTAGTGGGGGATTGGAGACCCAGTTCTTC.

The chain is built from TRBV4-1 and TRBJ2-3; 7 bases are a match to TRBD2. Losses at the gene ends were 1 base for V and 1 base for J; bases not matched to a gene: 14. The length of the CDR3 is 19 residues. Germline-derived CDR1 and CDR2 are MGHRA and YSYEKL. The CDR3 is CASSQGPGAGLQRTDTQYF. The CDR3 coding sequence is TGCGCCAGCAGCCAAGGCCCAGGAGCGGGGCTTCAACGCACAGATACGCAGTATTTT.

The chain is built from TRBV6-5 and TRBJ2-1; D might be TRBD1 (5 bases). This CDR3 comprises 15 residues. Germline CDR1 MNHEY, CDR2 SVGAGI. V gave up 4 bases and J gave up 1 base, with 11 bases separating them. The CDR3 loop is CASSFDRRSYNEQFF. CDR3 nucleotide sequence: TGTGCCAGCAGTTTCGACAGACGGTCCTACAATGAGCAGTTCTTC.

This clonotype was seen only a few times. V gene TRBV7-6 combines with J gene TRBJ2-3; no firm D call. CDR1 SGHVS and CDR2 FNYEAQ come from the germline V gene. This CDR3 comprises 17 residues. V was pared by 0 bases and J by 5 bases, with 18 bases between. CDR3 region: CASSLARDPRLEDTQYF. CDR3 DNA: TGTGCCAGCAGCTTAGCCCGAGATCCCCGTCTCGAAGATACGCAGTATTTT.

This clonotype appeared a few times. The V gene is TRBV7-2, the J gene TRBJ2-1, with TRBD1 matching over 9 bases. This CDR3 is built from 18 residues. J gave up 3 bases and V 7 bases, and 16 bases lay outside the gene matches. The germline CDR1 and CDR2 sequences are SGHTA and FQGNSA. The CDR3 is CASTTFPPRTGVYNEQFF. The CDR3 nucleotides read TGTGCCAGCACCACCTTCCCCCCCCGGACAGGGGTCTACAATGAGCAGTTCTTC.

Ten or more counts support this clonotype. The chain is built from TRBV5-1 and TRBJ2-7; 8 positions match TRBD2. Germline V gene data show CDR1 as SGHRS and CDR2 as YFSETQ. The CDR3 is 14 amino acids. V lost 0 bases, J lost 6 bases, and 5 bases stayed unmatched. CDR3 DNA: TGCGCCAGCAGCTTGGGGTCGGGGGGGCTCGAGCAGTACTTC. The encoded protein is CASSLGSGGLEQYF.

The genes are TRBV29-1 and TRBJ2-7; TRBD1 agrees at 7 bases. The CDR3 length is 12 residues. Germline loops: CDR1 SQVTM, CDR2 ANQGSEA. V lost 6 bases, J lost 2 bases, and 4 bases stayed unmatched. The CDR3 here is CSVDTGAYEQYF. The CDR3 DNA reads as TGCAGCGTCGATACAGGGGCCTACGAGCAGTACTTC.

This clonotype appeared many times. V and J are TRBV6-5 and TRBJ2-3, with a possible D match to TRBD2 (6 bases). Germline V gene data show CDR1 as MNHEY and CDR2 as SVGAGI. The CDR3 is 15 amino acids. V lost 1 base to trimming and J lost 2 bases, with 10 bases between them. Here the CDR3 reads CASSYFRGSTDTQYF. The CDR3 region has the DNA TGTGCCAGCAGTTACTTTCGGGGGTCCACAGATACGCAGTATTTT.

This clonotype was observed at least ten times. The chain couples TRBV5-1 to TRBJ2-1, with D unclear. Looked up from germline, CDR1 is SGHRS and CDR2 is YFSETQ. The V and J ends lost 0 bases and 13 bases respectively, with 8 bases between them. The CDR3 covers 11 residues. CDR3: CASSLGPVQFF. CDR3 coding DNA: TGCGCCAGCAGCTTGGGACCGGTCCAGTTCTTC.

Note on this clonotype: With a much larger clone just one base away, this may be a read error. CDR3 nucleotides: TGTGCCAACAGGAGAGATGCAACTAATGAAAAACTGTTTTTT. It translates to CANRRDATNEKLFF. The chain combines TRBV6-1 with TRBJ1-4; TRBD1 is a possible D gene (5 bases). The CDR3 spans 14 residues. Trimming shortened V by 10 bases and J by 0 bases, and 12 bases separated the two germline ends. The germline CDR1 and CDR2 sequences are MNHNS and SASEGT.

The CDR3: CASSTTPRGEQYF. The CDR3 DNA reads TGTGCCAGCAGCACCACACCGAGGGGGGAACAGTACTTC. The rearrangement links TRBV5-5 to TRBJ2-7; D may match TRBD1 or TRBD2 (6 bases each). Trimming stripped 4 bases from V and 10 bases from J, with 18 bases between. CDR1 SGHKS and CDR2 YYEKEE come from the germline V gene (reference sequence). This CDR3 region has 13 residues.

The genes are TRBV10-3 and TRBJ1-1; 9 positions agree with TRBD1. CDR3 length equals 14 residues. V lost 7 bases to trimming and J lost 6 bases; unmatched junction nucleotides: 9. Germline loops: CDR1 ENHRY, CDR2 SYGVKD. The CDR3 region has the DNA TGTGCCATCACTCGACAGGGGGTAAATTCTGAAGCTTTCTTT. This encodes CAITRQGVNSEAFF.